This T cell receptor beta chain came from a study of T cells in Graves' hyperthyroidism and ophthalmopathy. The J segment lost 7 bases and the V segment lost 6 bases, leaving 10 bases of the junction unmatched. The germline CDR1 and CDR2 sequences are SNHLY and FYNNEI. The CDR3 has 17 amino acids. RNA transcripts gave rise to amplified TCR beta CDR3 regions. HTBI primers were employed in a first-round RT-PCR of the TCR CDR3. MiXCR was run by TCRdb on the multiplex PCR reads, yielding one entry per CDR3 protein. The sample lists about 260,000 distinct CDR3 sequences; about 20% were seen once. The receptor was isolated from a man aged 30 to 39 with Graves' ophthalmopathy. Specimen: blood. V usage is TRBV2 and J usage is TRBJ2-2; TRBD2 matches at 14 bases. The CDR3 spells CASSPGTSGRMSGELFF. The CDR3 nucleotides are TGTGCCAGCAGCCCCGGGACTAGCGGGAGAATGAGCGGGGAGCTGTTTTTT. Full variable domain (missing parts from reference TRBV2 and TRBJ2-2): EPEVTQTPSHQVTQMGQEVILRCVPISNHLYFYWYRQILGQKVEFLVSFYNNEISEKSEIFDDQFSVERPDGSNFTLKIRSTKLEDSAMYFCASSPGTSGRMSGELFFGEGSRLTVL.